This TCR beta chain was identified during a study of blood T cell repertoires in COVID-19. Study details: Collection of acute and convalescent COVID-19 samples took place in the United States, Italy and Spain. T cells, B-cell-depleted T cells, or PBMCs supplied cDNA or gDNA.

CDR3 size: 14 residues. Trimming cost V 4 bases and J 6 bases; bases outside gene matches: 6. Germline V CDR1 and CDR2: MDHEN, SYDVKM. In the original analysis: Nucleated cell counts were estimated from reference gene primer amplification. Generated by immunoSEQ multiplex PCR, the TCRdb table keeps only in-frame clones and is missing some. Clone size and V and J calls were adopted from that table, with D and trimming inferred from the DNA. This sample yields fewer than 200,000 clones, of which around 87% are seen a single time; roughly an eighth belongs to the top ten. The Seattle site enrolled patients during active infection and followed them longitudinally.

This TCR was recovered from a woman aged 70-85 years with COVID-19, enrolled during active disease. The V gene is TRBV28, the J gene TRBJ2-4; 7 nucleotides line up with TRBD1. Sequencing was carried out using peripheral blood. CDR3 region: CASSYSGGPNIQYF. The CDR3 DNA reads as TGTGCCAGCAGTTACTCAGGGGGTCCAAACATTCAGTACTTC.